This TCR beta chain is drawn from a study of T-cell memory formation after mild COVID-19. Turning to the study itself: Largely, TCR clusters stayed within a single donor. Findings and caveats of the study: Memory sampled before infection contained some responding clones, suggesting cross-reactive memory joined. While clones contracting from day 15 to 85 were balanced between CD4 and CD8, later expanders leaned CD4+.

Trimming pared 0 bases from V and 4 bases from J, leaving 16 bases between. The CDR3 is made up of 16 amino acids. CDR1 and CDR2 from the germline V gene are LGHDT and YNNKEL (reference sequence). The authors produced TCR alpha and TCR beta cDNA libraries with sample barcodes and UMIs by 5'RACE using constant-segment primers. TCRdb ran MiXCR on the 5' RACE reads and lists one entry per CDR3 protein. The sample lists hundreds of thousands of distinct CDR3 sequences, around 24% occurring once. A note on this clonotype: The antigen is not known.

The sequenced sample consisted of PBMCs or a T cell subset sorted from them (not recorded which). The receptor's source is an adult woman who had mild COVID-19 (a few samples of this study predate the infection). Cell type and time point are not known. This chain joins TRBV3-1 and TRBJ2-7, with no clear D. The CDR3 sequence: CASSQDWAQSRYEQYF. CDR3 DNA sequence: TGTGCCAGCAGCCAAGATTGGGCGCAGAGTCGATACGAGCAGTACTTC.